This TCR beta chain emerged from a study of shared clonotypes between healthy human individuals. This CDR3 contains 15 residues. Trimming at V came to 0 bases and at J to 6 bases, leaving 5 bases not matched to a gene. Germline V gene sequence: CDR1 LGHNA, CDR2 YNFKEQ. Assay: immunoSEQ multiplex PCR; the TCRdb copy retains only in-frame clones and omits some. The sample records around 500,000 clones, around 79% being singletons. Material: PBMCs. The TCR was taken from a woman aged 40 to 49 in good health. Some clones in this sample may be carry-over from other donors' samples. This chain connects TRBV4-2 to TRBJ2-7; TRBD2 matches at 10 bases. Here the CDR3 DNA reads TGTGCCAGCAGCCAAGAGCTAGCGGGAGAGCGCGAGCAGTACTTC. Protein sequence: CASSQELAGEREQYF.